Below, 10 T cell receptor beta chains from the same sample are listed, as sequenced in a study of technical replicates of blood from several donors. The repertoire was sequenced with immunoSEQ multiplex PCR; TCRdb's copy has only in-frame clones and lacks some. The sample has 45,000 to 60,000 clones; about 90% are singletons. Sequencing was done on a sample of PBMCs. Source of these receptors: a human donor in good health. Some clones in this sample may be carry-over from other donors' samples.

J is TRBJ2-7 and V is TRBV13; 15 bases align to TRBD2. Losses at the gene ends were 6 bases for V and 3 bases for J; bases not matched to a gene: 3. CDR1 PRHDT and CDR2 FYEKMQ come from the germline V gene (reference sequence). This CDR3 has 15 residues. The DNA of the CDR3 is TGTGCCAGCAGACCGGGACTAGCGGGGGGCTACGAGCAGTACTTC. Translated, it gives CASRPGLAGGYEQYF.

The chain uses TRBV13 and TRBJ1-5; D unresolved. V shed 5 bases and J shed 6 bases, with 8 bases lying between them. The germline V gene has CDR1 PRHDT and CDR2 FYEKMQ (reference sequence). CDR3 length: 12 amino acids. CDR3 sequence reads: CASSKEGQPQHF. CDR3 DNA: TGTGCCAGCAGCAAGGAGGGTCAGCCCCAGCATTTT.

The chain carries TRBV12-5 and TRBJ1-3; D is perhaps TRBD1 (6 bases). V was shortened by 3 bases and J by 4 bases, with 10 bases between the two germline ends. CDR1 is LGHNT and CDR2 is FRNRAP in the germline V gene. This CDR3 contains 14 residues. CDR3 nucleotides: TGTGCTAGTGGTTTCGGACAGAGCGGAAACACCATATATTTT. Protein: CASGFGQSGNTIYF.

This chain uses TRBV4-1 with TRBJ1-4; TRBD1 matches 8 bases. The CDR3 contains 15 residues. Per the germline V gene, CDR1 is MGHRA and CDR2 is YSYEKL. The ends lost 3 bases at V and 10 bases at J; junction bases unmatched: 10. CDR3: CASSHLTGDRRKLFF. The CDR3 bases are TGCGCCAGCAGCCACCTGACAGGGGATCGGCGAAAACTGTTTTTT.

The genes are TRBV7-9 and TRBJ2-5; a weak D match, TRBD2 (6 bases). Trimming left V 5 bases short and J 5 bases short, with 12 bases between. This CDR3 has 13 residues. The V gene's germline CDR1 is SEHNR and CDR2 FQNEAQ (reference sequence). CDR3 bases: TGTGCCAGCAGCGTCTGGGGGGATGAGACCCAGTACTTC. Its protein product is CASSVWGDETQYF.

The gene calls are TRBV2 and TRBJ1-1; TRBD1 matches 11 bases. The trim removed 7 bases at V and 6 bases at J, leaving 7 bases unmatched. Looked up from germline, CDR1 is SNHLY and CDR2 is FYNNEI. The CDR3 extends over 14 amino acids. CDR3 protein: CASMAQGQGAEAFF. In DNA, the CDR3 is TGTGCCAGCATGGCCCAGGGACAGGGGGCTGAAGCTTTCTTT.

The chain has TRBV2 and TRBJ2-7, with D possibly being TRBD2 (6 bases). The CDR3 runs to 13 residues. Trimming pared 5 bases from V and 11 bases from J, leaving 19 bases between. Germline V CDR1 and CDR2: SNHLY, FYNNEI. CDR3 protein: CASSWARGGGKYF. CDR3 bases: TGTGCCAGCAGTTGGGCTCGGGGCGGCGGGAAGTACTTC.

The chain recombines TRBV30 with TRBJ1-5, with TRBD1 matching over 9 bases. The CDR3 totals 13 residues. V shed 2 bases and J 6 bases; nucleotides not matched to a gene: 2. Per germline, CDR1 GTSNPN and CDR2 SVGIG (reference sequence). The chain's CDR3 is CAWSRTGAQPQHF. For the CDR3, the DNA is TGTGCCTGGAGTAGGACAGGGGCTCAGCCCCAGCATTTT.

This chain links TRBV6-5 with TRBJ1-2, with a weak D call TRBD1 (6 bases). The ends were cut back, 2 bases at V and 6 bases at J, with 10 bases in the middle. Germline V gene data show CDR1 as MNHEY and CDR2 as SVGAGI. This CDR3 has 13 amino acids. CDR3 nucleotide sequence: TGTGCCAGCAGTTACACGCGGACAGATGGCTACACCTTC. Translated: CASSYTRTDGYTF.

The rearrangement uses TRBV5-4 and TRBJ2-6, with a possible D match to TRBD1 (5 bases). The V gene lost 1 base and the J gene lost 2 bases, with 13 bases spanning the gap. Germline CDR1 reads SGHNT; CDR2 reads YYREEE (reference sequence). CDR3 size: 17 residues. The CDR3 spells CASSLLSGNTGANVLTF. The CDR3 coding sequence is TGTGCCAGCAGCTTGTTGTCAGGGAACACTGGGGCCAACGTCCTGACTTTC.